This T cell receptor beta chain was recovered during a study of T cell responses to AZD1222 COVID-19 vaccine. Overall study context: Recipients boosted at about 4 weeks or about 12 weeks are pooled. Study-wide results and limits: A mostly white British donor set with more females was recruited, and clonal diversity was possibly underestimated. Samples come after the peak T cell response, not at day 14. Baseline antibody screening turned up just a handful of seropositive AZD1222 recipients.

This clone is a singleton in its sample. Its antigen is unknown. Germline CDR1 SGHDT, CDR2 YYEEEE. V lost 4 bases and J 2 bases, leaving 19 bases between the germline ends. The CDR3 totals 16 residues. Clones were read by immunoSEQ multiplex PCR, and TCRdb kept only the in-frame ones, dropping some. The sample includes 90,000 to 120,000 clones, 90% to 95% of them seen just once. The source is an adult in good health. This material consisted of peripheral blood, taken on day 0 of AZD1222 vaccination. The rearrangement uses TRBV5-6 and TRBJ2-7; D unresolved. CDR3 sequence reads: CASSPPGPSTTYEQYF. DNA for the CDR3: TGTGCCAGCAGCCCGCCTGGCCCGTCGACCACCTACGAGCAGTACTTC.